This section outlines one T cell receptor beta chain sequence together with its context. This clonotype was observed a handful of times. It lacks a known antigen. Per-nucleotide qualities are absent, and no much larger clonotype sits a single base away. Based on the germline V gene, the CDR1 and CDR2 sequences are MNHEY and SVGAGI. The germline V end is reduced by 2 bases and the J end by 7 bases; junction bases left unmatched: 6. From the cysteine up to the phenylalanine, the CDR3 has a length of 15 residues. Of all the DNA, just the CDR3 is kept, 45 bases in frame from base 1. This specimen belongs to a study of response to subunit inactivated influenza vaccine (dated by TCRdb to 2016 to 2018). Concerning the study at large: Deep quantitative T cell receptor repertoire profiling was used in the study to track responses to a trivalent subunit inactivated influenza vaccine. Results and caveats for the whole study, not just this receptor: The authors suggested that each seasonal influenza vaccination may recruit only a limited number of new T cells.

Preparation of the library involved RT-PCR. Sequencer: Illumina HiSeq 2500. The public reads were reprocessed in TCRdb via fastp at Q25 and MiXCR, keeping in-frame beta chains. Rows are unified per CDR3 protein, each entry keeping the most common DNA and genes. The sample table shows just over 300,000 distinct CDR3 sequences, and about 20% are seen once. In total, the top ten clones hold about 9.4% of the sample. This sample comprised PBMCs from blood, obtained approximately 20 months after vaccination. The sequence derives from a man aged 45 to 75 who received an inactivated influenza vaccine. Donor details come from another sample of the same person, matched by shared clones. The chain couples TRBV6-5 to TRBJ2-1, with 9 bases matching TRBD2. CDR3 region: CASSYGRLAGNEQFF. The DNA sequence is given as TGTGCCAGCAGTTACGGTCGGCTAGCGGGGAATGAGCAGTTCTTC.